This entry features one T cell receptor beta chain sequence. The clone's antigen remains unknown. No per-base quality is available; no much larger clone lies one base away. The immunoSEQ Assay, a bias-controlled multiplex PCR, was used to amplify TCRbeta CDR3 regions from genomic DNA. The paper's data handling went like this. The number of nucleated cells in each sample was estimated from the amplification of reference gene primers within the assay. Sequence reads were collapsed and filtered to measure the absolute abundance of every unique TCRbeta CDR3 rearrangement. Productive Simpson clonality was computed per sample as the square root of Simpson's diversity index over productive rearrangements. TCRdb's version of the immuneACCESS table is confined to in-frame rearrangements and falls short of the full clone set. An unresolved V gene accounts for under half of the shortfall where checked; the remainder is of unknown origin. V, J and clone size are those of that table, while D and trimming were read from the DNA. In all, the sample holds a few hundred thousand clones, and 87% of those were seen once. The ten largest make up under 6% of the sample.

CDR1 and CDR2 are read off the germline V gene (reference sequence) as LNHDA and SQIVND. V loses 6 bases, J loses 8 bases, and the germline ends lie 13 bases apart. The CDR3, cysteine through phenylalanine, is 13 amino acids long. This entry keeps only the CDR3 DNA: 39 bases, framed from base 1. This sample stems from a study of blood T cell repertoires in COVID-19 (dated by TCRdb to 2020 to 2022). Some background on the complete study: Collaborator samples came from the United States, Italy and Spain and covered acute and convalescent phases of COVID-19. The prospective study material was composed of cDNA or gDNA derived from T cells, B-cell-depleted T cells, or PBMCs. Subjects who had been exposed to COVID-19, were actively infected with it, or had recovered from it provided the deeply sampled blood TCRbeta repertoires that made up the dataset. The repertoires were released in a freely available public database intended as a resource for research on the immune response to SARS-CoV-2. Samples were obtained from the ongoing ImmuneRACE study (first 160 participants) and from about 1,300 subjects provided by 6 global collaborators. Nearly every sample came with metadata listing a de-identified subject ID, COVID-19 status, age in years and sex. HLA class I and class II types, where available, came from metadata supplied by the sample provider rather than from assay-based typing.

Enrolling through a virtual design, the prospective study's participants ranged in age from roughly 18 to 95 years and lived across 20 to 30 United States geographic areas. Cohort assignment in the prospective study relied on participant-reported clinical history from a screening survey and a study questionnaire. ImmuneRACE Cohort 3 recovered participants were defined by two consecutive negative NP/OP PCR tests, healthcare professional clearance, or symptom resolution. Mobile phlebotomists in the prospective study collected whole blood, serum and a nasopharyngeal or oropharyngeal swab from every participant. Prospective study participants could optionally give additional blood draws and questionnaires over an approximately two-month period. Before DNA extraction, prospective study blood samples were shipped either frozen or at room temperature. Study-wide conclusions, independent of this receptor: The quantity of clinical and demographic metadata differed by source and by participant and was supplied without curation.

Recombination connected TRBV19 to TRBJ1-4; perhaps TRBD1 is the D gene, with 5 bases matching. The sequenced material came from PBMCs or T cells enriched from blood (not recorded which). The receptor's source is a woman in her 30s who had recovered from COVID-19. The CDR3 loop reads CASRGSRGEKLFF. The base sequence is TGTGCCAGTAGGGGCTCCCGGGGGGAAAAACTGTTTTTT. The variable domain in full, with residues beyond the CDR3 obtained from the reference TRBV19 and TRBJ1-4 genes, is DGGITQSPKYLFRKEGQNVTLSCEQNLNHDAMYWYRQDPGQGLRLIYYSQIVNDFQKGDIAEGYSVSREKKESFPLTVTSAQKNPTAFYLCASRGSRGEKLFFGSGTQLSVL.